These T cell receptor beta chains were read from a single sample in a study of cytomegalovirus exposure and HLA in healthy donors. Method: immunoSEQ multiplex PCR; TCRdb's copy keeps in-frame clones and lacks some. The table records 150,000 to 180,000 clones, about 84% of them present only once. Sequencing input: PBMCs. These receptors originate from a woman aged 35 to 49 in good health and CMV-seropositive. The CDR3 runs from the conserved cysteine through the conserved F or W. The order of the fields is D gene, CDR3 length, J gene, clone size, V gene, CDR3 DNA, CDR3 protein. A D gene is named only where the DNA matches it firmly. Clone size, where shown, is once, few, many, or a class for clones that have expanded.

>.|12|TRBJ1-2|.|TRBV2
TGTGCCAGCAGTGGGGGCACCCGGGGCTACACCTTC
CASSGGTRGYTF
>.|14|TRBJ1-1|.|TRBV6-1
TGTGCCAGCAGTGAAGTTTCGCTTAGCACTGAAGCTTTCTTT
CASSEVSLSTEAFF
>TRBD1|13|TRBJ1-1|.|TRBV27
TGTGCCAGCAGTGCGACAGGGCGGAGTGAAGCTTTCTTT
CASSATGRSEAFF
>TRBD2|16|TRBJ2-1|.|TRBV15
TGTGCCACCAGCAGACCAGCTAGCGGGGGGAGGGATGAGCAGTTCTTC
CATSRPASGGRDEQFF
>.|11|TRBJ2-7|few|TRBV7-9
TGTGCCAGCAGCATCGGACAGGAGCAGTACTTC
CASSIGQEQYF
>.|16|TRBJ2-1|.|TRBV11-2
TGTGCCAGCAGCTCTGCCCGCGGGAACTCCTACAATGAGCAGTTCTTC
CASSSARGNSYNEQFF
>.|14|TRBJ2-1|once|TRBV11-2
TGTGCCAGCACCCGCGGGCGGTCCTACAATGAGCAGTTCTTC
CASTRGRSYNEQFF
>.|15|TRBJ2-7|.|TRBV28
TGTGCCAGCAGTTTATTGGGGGGAGGCCCCTACGAGCAGTACTTC
CASSLLGGGPYEQYF
>.|14|TRBJ2-5|.|TRBV27
TGTGCCAGCAGATCAACTAGCTACCAAGAGACCCAGTACTTC
CASRSTSYQETQYF
>TRBD2|15|TRBJ2-3|.|TRBV7-6
TGTGCCAGCAGCCCTGGGACTAGTAGCACAGATACGCAGTATTTT
CASSPGTSSTDTQYF
>.|14|TRBJ2-1|.|TRBV2
TGTGCCAGCAGTGGGCTCCGGGGAGACAATGAGCAGTTCTTC
CASSGLRGDNEQFF
>TRBD2|15|TRBJ2-5|.|TRBV5-4
TGTGCCAGCAGCACAAAGCGGGAGCCACAAGAGACCCAGTACTTC
CASSTKREPQETQYF
>TRBD1|17|TRBJ2-7|.|TRBV27
TGTGCCAGCAGCCCAAGGACAGGGGGGACACACACTTACGAGCAGTACTTC
CASSPRTGGTHTYEQYF
>.|16|TRBJ1-1|.|TRBV5-1
TGCGCCAGCAGCGGGAAACAGGAGAGTGGGAACACTGAAGCTTTCTTT
CASSGKQESGNTEAFF
>.|16|TRBJ2-1|.|TRBV28
TGTGCCAGCAGTAGCCCGGGGGACAGAGCCTACAATGAGCAGTTCTTC
CASSSPGDRAYNEQFF
>.|13|TRBJ2-7|.|TRBV6-1
TGTGCCAGCAGTGAAGTCGTTGCGCCTAAGCAGTACTTC
CASSEVVAPKQYF
>TRBD1|16|TRBJ1-2|.|TRBV5-1
TGCGCCAGCAGCTTGGAAGGTACCCGACAGGGTGGAGGCTACACCTTC
CASSLEGTRQGGGYTF
>TRBD1|14|TRBJ2-1|.|TRBV7-9
TGTGCCAGCAAAAGGGGGACAGGGTACAATGAGCAGTTCTTC
CASKRGTGYNEQFF
>.|11|TRBJ1-1|.|TRBV29-1
TGCAGCGTTGTGCGGAACACTGAAGCTTTCTTT
CSVVRNTEAFF
>.|14|TRBJ2-5|.|TRBV6-1
TGTGCCAGCGCCGGCCTGGGCCCCTTAGAGACCCAGTACTTC
CASAGLGPLETQYF
>TRBD2|19|TRBJ2-7|.|TRBV5-8
TGTGCCAGCAGCTCATCGGGACAGACCTTAGCGGGAGGAAGCTACGAGCAGTACTTC
CASSSSGQTLAGGSYEQYF
>.|16|TRBJ2-2|few|TRBV5-1
TGCGCCAGCAGCCCGTTAGGGAGTTTTAACACCGGGGAGCTGTTTTTT
CASSPLGSFNTGELFF
>.|12|TRBJ1-1|.|TRBV2
TGTGCCAGCCGACAGCGAAGTTTTGAAGCTTTCTTT
CASRQRSFEAFF
>TRBD1|14|TRBJ2-7|.|TRBV27
TGTGCCAGCAGTCCTCCGGGACAGACCTACGAGCAGTACTTC
CASSPPGQTYEQYF
>TRBD2|15|TRBJ2-1|.|TRBV6-4
TGTGCCAGCAGCAGAACTAGCGGGATTGCAAATGAGCAGTTCTTC
CASSRTSGIANEQFF
>.|14|TRBJ1-4|.|TRBV5-1
TGCGCCAGCAGCTCGCAGGGTATAGATGAAAAACTGTTTTTT
CASSSQGIDEKLFF
>TRBD2|17|TRBJ2-1|.|TRBV10-2
TGCGCCAGCAGAGATCCTAAGGTTAGCGGGAGAGGCAATGAGCAGTTCTTC
CASRDPKVSGRGNEQFF
>TRBD1|15|TRBJ2-3|.|TRBV18
TGTGCCAGCTCACCAGGGGACAGGGCTACAGATACGCAGTATTTT
CASSPGDRATDTQYF
>TRBD1|14|TRBJ2-2|.|TRBV5-1
TGCGCCAGCTCTACGGACAGGGGGACCGGGGAGCTGTTTTTT
CASSTDRGTGELFF
>.|12|TRBJ1-1|.|TRBV10-3
TGTGCCAGCGGCGGGGGGGACACTGAAGCTTTCTTT
CASGGGDTEAFF
>.|14|TRBJ2-3|.|TRBV5-4
TGTGCCAGCAGCGTGGGCGGGGTCTGGGATACGCAGTATTTT
CASSVGGVWDTQYF
>TRBD2|20|TRBJ2-7|.|TRBV27
TGTGCCAGCAGTTTATCGTTCCTGGGGACTAGCGGGAGGGCCTCCTACGAGCAGTACTTC
CASSLSFLGTSGRASYEQYF
>TRBD2|16|TRBJ2-1|.|TRBV9
TGTGCCAGCAGCGTAGACGGGAGGCTCCTCCTCCATGAGCAGTTCTTC
CASSVDGRLLLHEQFF
>TRBD2|17|TRBJ2-1|.|TRBV25-1
TGTGCCAGCAGTGATCGGGGGACTAGCGGGAGGGCCGGTGAGCAGTTCTTC
CASSDRGTSGRAGEQFF
>TRBD1|18|TRBJ1-4|few|TRBV28
TGTGCCAGCAGTGAGCGGACAGGGGCCTTTGGGGGCTATGAAAAACTGTTTTTT
CASSERTGAFGGYEKLFF
>.|17|TRBJ2-7|.|TRBV6-1
TGTGCCAGCAGTGGATCTTTTCAAGCACTAAGAACCTACGAGCAGTACTTC
CASSGSFQALRTYEQYF
>TRBD1|15|TRBJ2-1|.|TRBV9
TGTGCCAGCAGCGTAGGACAGGGGGCCTACAATGAGCAGTTCTTC
CASSVGQGAYNEQFF
>TRBD1|18|TRBJ2-6|.|TRBV7-6
TGTGCCAGCAGCTTACGGGACAGGGGGTTCTCTGGGGCCAACGTCCTGACTTTC
CASSLRDRGFSGANVLTF
>.|14|TRBJ1-4|once|TRBV28
TGTGCCAGCAGTTTGGGCCCCACCCATAAAAAACTGTTTTTT
CASSLGPTHKKLFF
>.|17|TRBJ1-1|.|TRBV5-4
TGTGCCAGCAGCTTGGACGTGGCCCGGGGAGGGTCCACTGAAGCTTTCTTT
CASSLDVARGGSTEAFF
>.|15|TRBJ1-1|.|TRBV30
TGTGCCTGGAGAAGAAGACAGGTTCTAAACACTGAAGCTTTCTTT
CAWRRRQVLNTEAFF
>.|14|TRBJ2-3|.|TRBV7-8
TGTGCCAGCAGCTCTCTCCGCGCCCTAGATACGCAGTATTTT
CASSSLRALDTQYF
>TRBD2|20|TRBJ2-1|.|TRBV4-1
TGCGCCAGCAGCCAAGGGTTCCCCTCCGCGACTAGCCGCAACTACAATGAGCAGTTCTTC
CASSQGFPSATSRNYNEQFF
>.|14|TRBJ2-3|.|TRBV7-8
TGTGCCAGCAGCTTAGAGGGAGCCCCAGATACGCAGTATTTT
CASSLEGAPDTQYF